Sequencing of this TCR beta chain was carried out in a study of T cell responses to AZD1222 COVID-19 vaccine. Study-wide results and caveats: Donors, mostly white British, included more females; clonal diversity was possibly underestimated.

With regard to this clone: No antigen is known for it.

Produced via immunoSEQ multiplex PCR; TCRdb's table is partial and in-frame only. The table lists around 99,000 clones, roughly 87% of them singletons. V shed 0 bases and J shed 3 bases, with 12 bases lying between them. CDR3 length: 16 residues. Germline CDR1 reads KGHSH; CDR2 reads LQKENI. This sequence joins TRBV18 and TRBJ2-1; D is unclear. The sequences come from peripheral blood, collected on day 0 of AZD1222 vaccination. The TCR was taken from an adult in good health. Here the CDR3 reads CASSPPSQSYYNEQFF. In DNA form, the CDR3 reads TGTGCCAGCTCACCACCCTCCCAATCTTACTACAATGAGCAGTTCTTC.